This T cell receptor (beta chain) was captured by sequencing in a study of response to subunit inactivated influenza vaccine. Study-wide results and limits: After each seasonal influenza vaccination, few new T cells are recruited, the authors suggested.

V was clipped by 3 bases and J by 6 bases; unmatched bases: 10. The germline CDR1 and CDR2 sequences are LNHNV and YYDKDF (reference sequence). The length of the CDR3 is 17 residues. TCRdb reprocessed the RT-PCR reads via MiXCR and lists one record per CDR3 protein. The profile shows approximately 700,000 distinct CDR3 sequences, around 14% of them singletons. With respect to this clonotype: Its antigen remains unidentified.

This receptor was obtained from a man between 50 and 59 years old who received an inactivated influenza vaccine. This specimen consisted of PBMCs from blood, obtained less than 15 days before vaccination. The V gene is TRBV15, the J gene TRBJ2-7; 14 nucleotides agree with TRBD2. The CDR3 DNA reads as TGTGCCACCAGCAGGCTTCCGGGACTAGCGGGAGTCGCCGAGCAGTACTTC. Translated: CATSRLPGLAGVAEQYF.